These 27 T cell receptor beta chains share one sample of origin, sequenced in a study of blood T cell repertoires in COVID-19. Using immunoSEQ multiplex PCR, the repertoire was profiled, and TCRdb retains in-frame clones only, with some absent. The profile shows 90,000 to 120,000 clones, about 91% of them singletons. The specimen sequenced was peripheral blood. These receptors were taken from a man aged 50-59 years with active or convalescent COVID-19.

The CDR3 region is CASSTDRGGSGGSYEQYF. CDR3 coding DNA: TGTGCCAGCAGCACCGACAGGGGGGGCAGCGGGGGCTCCTACGAGCAGTACTTC. The chain joins TRBV21-1 to TRBJ2-7; TRBD1 was called by the table and not checked on the DNA. TRBV21-1 is reported as a pseudogene. The CDR3 spans 18 residues.

The chain joins TRBV5-6 to TRBJ2-3, with TRBD2 identical over 9 bases. V shed 4 bases, J shed 4 bases, and the junction held 10 bases outside the gene matches. The CDR3 has 16 amino acids. Germline V gene lookup returns CDR1 SGHDT and CDR2 YYEEEE. This CDR3 reads CASSHTLIAGADTQYF. CDR3 nucleotide sequence: TGTGCCAGCAGCCACACCCTCATAGCGGGGGCAGATACGCAGTATTTT.

This chain joins TRBV3-1 (or the pseudogene TRBV3-2) and TRBJ2-2; D remains unclear. This CDR3 is 14 amino acids long. Germline CDR1 LGHDT, CDR2 YNNKEL (reference sequence). The germline V and J ends were trimmed by 1 base and 10 bases, with 13 bases remaining between them. In DNA, the CDR3 is TGTGCCAGCAGCCAAGGGCCACATTCGAAGGAGCTGTTTTTT. Residues: CASSQGPHSKELFF.

This clone was seen a handful of times. The chain is built from TRBV6-5 and TRBJ1-4; no reliable D call. The germline V and J ends were trimmed by 8 bases and 4 bases, with 14 bases remaining between them. Germline V gives CDR1 MNHEY, CDR2 SVGAGI. The CDR3 loop spans 14 amino acids. Here the CDR3 DNA reads TGTGCCAGCGGCAATGGAGGGATTAATGAAAAACTGTTTTTT. Amino acids: CASGNGGINEKLFF.

The gene calls are TRBV11-2 and TRBJ1-1; D possibly corresponds to TRBD1 (5 bases). The germline V and J ends were trimmed by 1 base and 11 bases, with 23 bases remaining between them. The CDR3 loop spans 16 amino acids. CDR1 and CDR2 (germline): SGHAT, FQNNGV. The CDR3 region is CASSLALSSATGTAFF. CDR3 DNA sequence: TGTGCCAGCAGCTTAGCCCTATCATCGGCCACAGGCACGGCTTTCTTT.

The chain has TRBV19 and TRBJ1-2, with TRBD1 as a possible D gene (6 bases). The CDR3 spans 13 residues. Trimming shortened V by 6 bases and J by 6 bases, and 14 bases separated the two germline ends. In germline, CDR1 is LNHDA, CDR2 SQIVND (reference sequence). In DNA, the CDR3 is TGTGCCAGTAGGGACAGCCCACCCAATGGCTACACCTTC. Translation gives CASRDSPPNGYTF. The complete variable domain, with remaining parts taken from reference TRBV19 and TRBJ1-2, reads DGGITQSPKYLFRKEGQNVTLSCEQNLNHDAMYWYRQDPGQGLRLIYYSQIVNDFQKGDIAEGYSVSREKKESFPLTVTSAQKNPTAFYLCASRDSPPNGYTFGSGTRLTVV.

The genes are TRBV19 and TRBJ1-4; 7 positions match TRBD1. The CDR3 runs 15 residues. The trim removed 5 bases at V and 7 bases at J, leaving 10 bases unmatched. CDR1 and CDR2 from the germline V gene are LNHDA and SQIVND (reference sequence). The CDR3 reads CASSAPGQSTEKLFF. CDR3 sequence (DNA): TGTGCCAGTAGTGCTCCGGGACAGAGTACTGAAAAACTGTTTTTT.

The chain joins TRBV12-3 or TRBV12-4 to TRBJ2-6, with 7 bases aligning to TRBD1. This CDR3 is built from 13 residues. J gave up 10 bases and V 6 bases, and 6 bases lay outside the gene matches. DNA for the CDR3: TGTGCCAGCAGGGGTACGGGACAGAACGTCCTGACTTTC. This translates into CASRGTGQNVLTF.

V and J are TRBV9 and TRBJ2-3, with no clear D. The V gene lost 0 bases and the J gene lost 4 bases, with 9 bases spanning the gap. The length of the CDR3 is 14 residues. Germline CDR1 is SGDLS and CDR2 is YYNGEE. The CDR3: CASSVVGDPDTQYF. CDR3 nucleotides: TGTGCCAGCAGCGTAGTTGGAGACCCAGATACGCAGTATTTT.

This chain's CDR3 is CASSLVLWDRGHNEQFF. The CDR3 nucleotides are TGTGCCAGCAGCTTAGTGTTATGGGACAGGGGCCACAATGAGCAGTTCTTC. The chain joins TRBV11-2 to TRBJ2-1; 10 bases agree with TRBD1. CDR1 and CDR2 from the germline V gene are SGHAT and FQNNGV. The V and J ends lost 1 base and 5 bases, in that order; junction bases with no gene match: 8. The CDR3 sequence is 17 residues long.

This chain links TRBV7-8 with TRBJ2-2, with D possibly being TRBD1 (5 bases). The germline gives CDR1 SGHVS, CDR2 FQNEAQ. V dropped 4 bases and J dropped 6 bases, with 15 bases sitting between them. This CDR3 spans 15 amino acids. The CDR3 DNA sequence: TGTGCCAGCAGCTACTCCCACAGGTTTGCCGGGGAGCTGTTTTTT. It is translated as CASSYSHRFAGELFF.

This chain links TRBV6-1 with TRBJ1-5; D remains ambiguous. Germline lookup yields CDR1 MNHNS and CDR2 SASEGT. This CDR3 comprises 14 residues. V was shortened by 1 base and J by 2 bases, with 6 bases between the two germline ends. The CDR3 reads CASSEGGGNQPQHF. The CDR3 DNA reads TGTGCCAGCAGTGAAGGGGGAGGCAATCAGCCCCAGCATTTT.

V is TRBV3-1 (or the pseudogene TRBV3-2) and J is TRBJ2-7; 7 bases are shared with TRBD1. From germline, CDR1 is LGHDT and CDR2 YNNKEL (reference sequence). CDR3 length: 15 amino acids. The trim removed 3 bases at V and 3 bases at J, leaving 8 bases unmatched. This CDR3 is CASSQGFQGVYEQYF. Here the CDR3 DNA reads TGTGCCAGCAGCCAGGGCTTTCAGGGGGTCTACGAGCAGTACTTC.

This chain joins TRBV9 and TRBJ2-7; tentative D call: TRBD1 (6 bases). The V gene lost 2 bases and the J gene lost 5 bases, with 11 bases spanning the gap. The CDR3 has 13 amino acids. CDR1 is SGDLS and CDR2 is YYNGEE in the germline V gene. The CDR3 protein is CASSVSQGHEQYF. CDR3 sequence (DNA): TGTGCCAGCAGCGTCTCACAGGGCCACGAGCAGTACTTC.

CDR3 region: CASSLRGGGLRAGQYF. The CDR3 region has the DNA TGTGCCAGCAGCTTAAGGGGAGGCGGCCTAAGAGCCGGGCAGTACTTC. The rearrangement joins TRBV13 to TRBJ2-7; possible D gene TRBD2, 6 bases. The CDR3 consists of 16 residues. Germline V gives CDR1 PRHDT, CDR2 FYEKMQ (reference sequence). Trimming cost V 2 bases and J 9 bases, with 23 bases left between them.

J is TRBJ1-1 and V is TRBV7-6; no definite D call. Between the trimmed V and J ends, which lost 5 bases and 0 bases, there was a span of 7 bases. Germline CDR1 is SGHVS and CDR2 is FNYEAQ. The CDR3 is made up of 13 amino acids. DNA of the CDR3: TGTGCCAGCAGCCCGCGTTTGAACACTGAAGCTTTCTTT. Amino acids: CASSPRLNTEAFF.

This chain connects TRBV28 to TRBJ1-6; 8 nucleotides agree with TRBD1. With V trimmed by 4 bases and J by 6 bases, 2 bases remained unmatched. Germline CDR1 is MDHEN and CDR2 is SYDVKM. This CDR3 region has 14 residues. The CDR3 DNA reads TGTGCCAGCAGTTCCGGACAGGGTAATTCACCCCTCCACTTT. Its protein product is CASSSGQGNSPLHF.

The chain couples TRBV5-4 to TRBJ2-7; 13 nucleotides match TRBD2. The CDR3 sequence is 15 residues long. The germline CDR1 and CDR2 sequences are SGHNT and YYREEE (reference sequence). The V segment lost 4 bases and the J segment 0 bases; nucleotides outside the gene matches: 1. The CDR3 spells CASSRTSGSSYEQYF. CDR3 nucleotide sequence: TGTGCCAGCAGCAGGACTAGCGGGAGCTCCTACGAGCAGTACTTC.

V gene TRBV11-2 combines with J gene TRBJ1-4, with a weak D call TRBD1 (6 bases). V was pared by 2 bases and J by 7 bases, with 14 bases between. Germline CDR1 SGHAT, CDR2 FQNNGV. This CDR3 region has 15 residues. CDR3 protein: CASSLFGQGIEKLFF. The CDR3 DNA sequence: TGTGCCAGCAGCTTATTTGGTCAGGGGATTGAAAAACTGTTTTTT. Filled out from reference TRBV11-2 and TRBJ1-4, the complete variable domain reads EAGVAQSPRYKIIEKRQSVAFWCNPISGHATLYWYQQILGQGPKLLIQFQNNGVVDDSQLPKDRFSAERLKGVDSTLKIQPAKLEDSAVYLCASSLFGQGIEKLFFGSGTQLSVL.

This chain joins TRBV6-5 and TRBJ1-1; possibly TRBD1 for D (5 bases). V was clipped by 7 bases and J by 0 bases, with 12 bases between them. The CDR3 is made up of 14 amino acids. Germline CDR1 is MNHEY and CDR2 is SVGAGI. CDR3 nucleotide sequence: TGTGCCAGCACAGACCGGACACTGAACACTGAAGCTTTCTTT. This codes for CASTDRTLNTEAFF.

The chain is built from TRBV7-2 and TRBJ2-1; D gene ambiguous. Trimming shortened V by 2 bases and J by 8 bases, and 13 bases separated the two germline ends. The CDR3 totals 14 residues. Per germline, CDR1 SGHTA and CDR2 FQGNSA. CDR3 loop: CASSLHSVSDEQFF. For the CDR3, the DNA is TGTGCCAGCAGCTTACACAGTGTGTCCGATGAGCAGTTCTTC.

This rearrangement joins TRBV7-2 to TRBJ2-7, with D perhaps matching TRBD2 (5 bases). V lost 1 base to trimming and J lost 3 bases, with 22 bases between them. The germline gives CDR1 SGHTA, CDR2 FQGNSA. The CDR3 loop spans 18 amino acids. In nucleotides, the CDR3 is TGTGCCAGCAGCTTAGAAAGTCCAAGCGGAGTAAACATCTACGAGCAGTACTTC. It specifies CASSLESPSGVNIYEQYF.

V gene TRBV30 combines with J gene TRBJ1-2; possible D gene TRBD1, 6 bases. Germline CDR1 reads GTSNPN; CDR2 reads SVGIG (reference sequence). The CDR3 extends over 11 amino acids. Between the trimmed V and J ends, which lost 4 bases and 5 bases, there was a span of 8 bases. The CDR3 is CAWTGEYGYTF. The CDR3, as DNA: TGTGCCTGGACAGGGGAATATGGCTACACCTTC.

V and J are TRBV4-1 and TRBJ1-3; D ambiguous. V was trimmed by 6 bases and J by 5 bases, leaving 5 bases between them. From germline, CDR1 is MGHRA and CDR2 YSYEKL. The length of the CDR3 is 11 residues. DNA for the CDR3: TGCGCCAGCAGTGGGCGAAACACCATATATTTT. It codes for CASSGRNTIYF.

V is TRBV7-9 and J is TRBJ2-3; 11 bases match TRBD2. This CDR3 has 16 amino acids. Germline-derived CDR1 and CDR2 are SEHNR and FQNEAQ (reference sequence). J gave up 4 bases and V 0 bases, and 3 bases lay outside the gene matches. The CDR3: CASSLALAGGADTQYF. The CDR3 DNA sequence: TGTGCCAGCAGCTTAGCTCTAGCGGGAGGAGCAGATACGCAGTATTTT.

The chain recombines TRBV5-1 with TRBJ2-1; D is perhaps TRBD1 (6 bases). Trimming removed 4 bases from V and 4 bases from J, with 12 bases in between. Per germline, CDR1 SGHRS and CDR2 YFSETQ. This CDR3 is built from 14 residues. Written as DNA, the CDR3 is TGCGCCAGCAGCCAACCGGGACAATACAATGAGCAGTTCTTC. Translated: CASSQPGQYNEQFF.

V is TRBV15 and J is TRBJ1-4; D is undetermined. The V end was cut by 0 bases, the J end by 8 bases, with 7 bases between. The germline V gene has CDR1 LNHNV and CDR2 YYDKDF (reference sequence). CDR3 size: 13 residues. Here the CDR3 DNA reads TGTGCCACCAGCAGAGATCCAGAAGAAAAACTGTTTTTT. As protein: CATSRDPEEKLFF.